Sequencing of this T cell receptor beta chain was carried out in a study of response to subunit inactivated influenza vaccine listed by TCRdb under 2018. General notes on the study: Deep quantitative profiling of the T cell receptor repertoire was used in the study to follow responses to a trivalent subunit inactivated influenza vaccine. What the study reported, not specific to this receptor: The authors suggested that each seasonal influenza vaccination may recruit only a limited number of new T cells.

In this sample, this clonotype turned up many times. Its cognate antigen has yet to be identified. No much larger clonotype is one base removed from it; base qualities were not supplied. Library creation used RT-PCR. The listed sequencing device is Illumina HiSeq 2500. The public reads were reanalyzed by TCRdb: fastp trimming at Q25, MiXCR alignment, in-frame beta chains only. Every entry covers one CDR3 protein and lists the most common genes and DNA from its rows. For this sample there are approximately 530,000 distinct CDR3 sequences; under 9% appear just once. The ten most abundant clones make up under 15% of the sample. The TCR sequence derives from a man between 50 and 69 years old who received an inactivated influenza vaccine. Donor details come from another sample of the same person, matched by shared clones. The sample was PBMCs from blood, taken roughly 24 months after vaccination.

CDR3 region: CASSLGYYNEQFF. The nucleotides are TGTGCCAGCAGTTTAGGTTATTACAATGAGCAGTTCTTC. In this chain, TRBV27 is recombined with TRBJ2-1, with the D gene call left open. V loses 2 bases, J loses 4 bases, and the germline ends lie 6 bases apart. The germline V gene (reference sequence) provides CDR1 MNHEY and CDR2 SMNVEV. From the cysteine through the phenylalanine, the CDR3 covers 13 amino acids. This entry keeps only the CDR3 DNA: 39 bases, framed from base 1.